This T cell receptor beta chain appears in the sequencing data of a study of radiation and T cells in renal cell carcinoma. Across the study: Nephrectomy followed 15 Gy stereotactic body radiation by 4 weeks.

Specified time point: baseline pretreatment blood. Stated treatment: 15 Gy SBRT to primary tumor, nephrectomy 4 weeks later. Serial blood draws occurred at baseline and 2 and 4 weeks post-SBRT. Clear cell pathology was present in this patient's renal cell carcinoma. Germline loops: CDR1 SGHNT, CDR2 YYREEE (reference sequence). The CDR3 consists of 14 residues. Trimming shortened V by 0 bases and J by 1 base, and 5 bases separated the two germline ends. Assay: immunoSEQ multiplex PCR; the TCRdb copy retains only in-frame clones and omits some. The profile shows roughly 100,000 clones, approximately 86% of them singletons.

This clonotype was sampled from a man in his fifties or sixties with renal cell carcinoma. The sample here was blood, taken from a patient whose treatment included radiotherapy and nephrectomy. The chain links TRBV5-4 to TRBJ1-3; D remains ambiguous. CDR3 sequence reads: CASSLVGSGNTIYF. The CDR3 DNA reads TGTGCCAGCAGCTTGGTAGGATCTGGAAACACCATATATTTT.